This entry lists 31 T cell receptor beta chains sequenced from one sample in a study of blood T cells in healthy people across ages. Then a second PCR, running about 7 to 11 cycles, was carried out with a sample-barcoded 5' primer and a J-beta primer mix. TCRdb passed the 5' RACE reads through MiXCR, listing each CDR3 protein once. The data hold around 850,000 distinct CDR3 sequences, with 36% observed a single time. Sequencing was performed on blood. These receptor sequences come from a man aged 18 to 30 in good health.

CDR3 DNA sequence: TGTGCCAGCAGCCCCTTTAGCGGGGGGGGCTTTCGGGAGCAGTTCTTC. Translation gives CASSPFSGGGFREQFF. The V and J genes are TRBV7-6 and TRBJ2-1; 11 bases match TRBD2. The germline V gene has CDR1 SGHVS and CDR2 FNYEAQ. This CDR3 spans 16 amino acids. Trimming took 5 bases from V and 10 from J; bases not matched to a gene: 13.

There are a few counts of this clonotype. This chain uses TRBV9 with TRBJ2-3, with D perhaps TRBD1 (6 bases). Germline CDR1 SGDLS, CDR2 YYNGEE. V was cut by 0 bases and J by 1 base, with 9 bases left in between. This CDR3 region has 15 residues. CDR3 loop: CASSVAQGGTDTQYF. CDR3 coding DNA: TGTGCCAGCAGCGTAGCACAGGGAGGCACAGATACGCAGTATTTT.

The sample holds a few counts of this clonotype. The chain links TRBV7-2 to TRBJ2-5, with a possible D match to TRBD2 (6 bases). The CDR3 totals 17 residues. Between the trimmed V and J ends, which lost 5 bases and 9 bases, there was a span of 28 bases. Germline V gives CDR1 SGHTA, CDR2 FQGNSA. The CDR3 DNA follows: TGTGCCAGCAGCCCCACCATCCGGCTAGCGTCGACGGTGGCCCAGTACTTC. The encoded protein is CASSPTIRLASTVAQYF.

This clonotype has only a few counts. This sequence joins TRBV20-1 and TRBJ2-4, with D uncertain. This CDR3 spans 14 amino acids. Trimming pared 6 bases from V and 13 bases from J, leaving 25 bases between. In germline, CDR1 is DFQATT, CDR2 SNEGSKA (reference sequence). CDR3: CSASIRRRNNEQYF. The CDR3, as DNA: TGCAGTGCGTCGATCAGGAGACGTAACAATGAGCAGTACTTC.

The chain combines TRBV29-1 with TRBJ1-4; perhaps TRBD1 as D (5 bases). V was shortened by 7 bases and J by 5 bases, with 11 bases between the two germline ends. CDR1 and CDR2 from the germline V gene are SQVTM and ANQGSEA. The CDR3 contains 12 residues. The CDR3 loop reads CSADGGNEKLFF. The DNA for the CDR3 is TGCAGCGCCGACGGGGGGAATGAAAAACTGTTTTTT.

This clonotype was counted ten times or more. The chain combines TRBV12-3 or TRBV12-4 with TRBJ2-7; 11 positions agree with TRBD2. Losses at the gene ends were 3 bases for V and 4 bases for J; bases not matched to a gene: 5. This CDR3 has 15 amino acids. CDR3 loop: CASSLVSGGAYEQYF. The CDR3 region has the DNA TGTGCCAGCAGTTTGGTTAGCGGGGGGGCTTACGAGCAGTACTTC.

For the CDR3, the DNA is TGTGCCAGCAGCTTATCGGAAGGGACAGGGGTCTACGAGCAGTACTTC. Encoded protein: CASSLSEGTGVYEQYF. The rearrangement uses TRBV7-9 and TRBJ2-5; 10 bases are shared with TRBD1. The J call may be faulty, since TRBJ2-7 better matches the DNA end. This CDR3 has 16 amino acids. Germline V gene sequence: CDR1 SEHNR, CDR2 FQNEAQ (reference sequence).

This chain joins TRBV20-1 and TRBJ1-1; 12 bases map to TRBD1. Germline V CDR1 and CDR2: DFQATT, SNEGSKA (reference sequence). This CDR3 spans 20 amino acids. V was clipped by 3 bases and J by 5 bases; unmatched bases: 22. CDR3 in amino acids: CSARGQGARLIRSSLTEAFF. The CDR3 bases are TGCAGTGCTAGGGGACAGGGGGCGCGTTTAATACGGTCGAGTTTGACTGAAGCTTTCTTT.

The rearrangement links TRBV12-5 to TRBJ1-2; D is uncertain. The CDR3 totals 15 residues. The germline V and J ends were trimmed by 2 bases and 5 bases, with 15 bases remaining between them. CDR1 and CDR2 (germline): LGHNT, FRNRAP. The CDR3 sequence is CASGLSPGPGYGYTF. Here the CDR3 DNA reads TGTGCTAGTGGTTTGTCGCCAGGCCCTGGGTATGGCTACACCTTC.

V and J are TRBV27 and TRBJ2-1; D remains unclear. Trimming cost V 4 bases and J 12 bases, with 22 bases left between them. Germline V gene sequence: CDR1 MNHEY, CDR2 SMNVEV (reference sequence). The CDR3 spans 15 residues. CDR3 protein: CASSSLKSSLFVQFF. CDR3 in DNA: TGTGCCAGCAGTTCTCTAAAAAGCTCCCTTTTTGTGCAGTTCTTC.

Turning to this clonotype: The missing conserved phenylalanine or tryptophan at the end of this CDR3 makes a read error likely. The DNA is left out, because the CDR3 cannot be placed on it with certainty; the CDR3 is given as TCRdb lists it. The rearrangement links TRBV14 to TRBJ1-2; TRBD1, the D gene given by the table, was not confirmed from the DNA. Germline lookup yields CDR1 SGHDN and CDR2 FVKESK. A total of 21 residues make up the CDR3, ends included. CDR3 residues: CARITIKKTGEIRQVTLWLHL.

There are many counts of this clonotype. V and J are TRBV7-2 and TRBJ2-7, with 7 bases fitting TRBD1. Unmatched junction bases numbered 12, after V lost 4 bases and J lost 0 bases. This CDR3 is 17 amino acids long. CDR1 and CDR2 from the germline V gene are SGHTA and FQGNSA. The CDR3 is CASSSSSGTESSYEQYF. In DNA form, the CDR3 reads TGTGCCAGCAGCTCATCGTCCGGGACAGAGAGCTCCTACGAGCAGTACTTC.

This clonotype has just a few counts. This chain uses TRBV25-1 with TRBJ1-6; D unclear. This CDR3 is 15 amino acids long. Germline loops: CDR1 MGHDK, CDR2 SYGVNS. The V end lost 2 bases, the J end lost 8 bases, and 13 bases lay between the germline ends. The CDR3 spells CASSERAREDSPLHF. CDR3 nucleotide sequence: TGTGCCAGCAGTGAACGGGCCCGTGAGGATTCACCCCTCCACTTT.

V and J are TRBV12-3 or TRBV12-4 and TRBJ1-1, with D maybe TRBD1 (6 bases). V was cut by 0 bases and J by 8 bases, with 16 bases left in between. CDR3 length: 15 residues. The CDR3 region is CASSLALGAGGEAFF. The CDR3, as DNA: TGTGCCAGCAGTTTAGCGCTCGGGGCGGGGGGCGAAGCTTTCTTT.

This clonotype was found once. A much larger clone lies one base from this, so it may be a read error. The chain couples TRBV4-1 to TRBJ2-1, with D maybe TRBD2 (5 bases). The DNA end lines up better with TRBJ2-7; the J call may be wrong. The CDR3 consists of 16 residues. Germline values: CDR1 MGHRA, CDR2 YSYEKL. This CDR3 reads CASSQVERSSYNEQYF. CDR3 nucleotides: TGCGCCAGCAGCCAAGTTGAGCGGAGCTCCTACAATGAGCAGTACTTC.

Points on this clonotype: This may be a read error, as it is one base from a much larger clone. This chain joins TRBV12-3 or TRBV12-4 and TRBJ1-2, with a weak D call TRBD1 (5 bases). The CDR3 totals 14 residues. V lost 7 bases and J 7 bases, leaving 19 bases between the germline ends. The CDR3 here is CASTTRREGIGYTF. The CDR3 coding sequence is TGTGCCAGCACCACCCGTCGGGAGGGGATTGGCTACACCTTC.

This clonotype has just a few counts. CDR3 bases: TGTGCCAGCAGCTGGTCTAGCGGCCAAGAGACCCAGTACTTC. Translation gives CASSWSSGQETQYF. The V and J genes are TRBV6-5 and TRBJ2-5, with 7 bases fitting TRBD2. The CDR3 contains 14 residues. Germline CDR1 reads MNHEY; CDR2 reads SVGAGI. Trimming at V came to 6 bases and at J to 1 base, leaving 5 bases not matched to a gene.

This clonotype has more than one count but fewer than ten. The chain carries TRBV29-1 and TRBJ2-5; TRBD2 matches 8 bases. The V gene's germline CDR1 is SQVTM and CDR2 ANQGSEA. V was clipped by 1 base and J by 11 bases; unmatched bases: 6. The CDR3 runs 12 residues. As DNA, the CDR3 is TGCAGCGTTGAAGTCGGGGGGGATGAGCAGTACTTC. Translation: CSVEVGGDEQYF.

This clonotype was counted only a few times. The chain couples TRBV2 to TRBJ2-5, with 12 bases lining up with TRBD1. CDR3 length: 14 residues. Trimming took 6 bases from V and 11 from J; bases not matched to a gene: 10. CDR1 and CDR2 (germline): SNHLY, FYNNEI. The CDR3 is CASSRDRGLVEQYF. CDR3 in DNA: TGTGCCAGCAGCCGGGACAGGGGGCTTGTTGAGCAGTACTTC.

This clonotype was seen ten or more times. The chain recombines TRBV7-2 with TRBJ2-1; D is unclear. CDR1 and CDR2 from the germline V gene are SGHTA and FQGNSA. The CDR3 spans 13 residues. The germline V and J ends were trimmed by 5 bases and 9 bases, with 14 bases remaining between them. The CDR3 loop reads CASSESHRSEQFF. CDR3 bases: TGTGCCAGCAGCGAGTCCCATCGGAGTGAGCAGTTCTTC.

This chain joins TRBV12-3 or TRBV12-4 and TRBJ2-3; D ambiguous. CDR3 length equals 16 residues. The V end lost 3 bases, the J end lost 0 bases, and 13 bases lay between the germline ends. The CDR3 here is CASSLISARSTDTQYF. CDR3 in DNA: TGTGCCAGCAGTTTGATCTCCGCCCGTAGCACAGATACGCAGTATTTT.

This clonotype showed up just a few times. The chain couples TRBV9 to TRBJ1-2, with a tentative D call TRBD1 (6 bases). CDR3 size: 15 residues. With 4 bases removed from V and 3 bases from J, the gap between germline ends came to 16 bases. Germline V CDR1 and CDR2: SGDLS, YYNGEE. Written as DNA, the CDR3 is TGTGCCAGCAGCCCTGGCCGGGACACTTACTATGGCTACACCTTC. Protein product: CASSPGRDTYYGYTF.

With respect to this clonotype: Its ends do not fully match the called genes, so a read error is possible. The chain recombines TRBV12-3 or TRBV12-4 with TRBJ2-3; D is undetermined. The CDR3 covers 13 residues. CDR3 protein: CASRAPLEGTRYF. The CDR3 DNA reads as TGTGCCAGCAGGGCCCCCTTGGAAGGTACGCGGTATTTT.

J is TRBJ2-1 and V is TRBV5-1; D might be TRBD1 (6 bases). The CDR3 contains 14 residues. Per germline, CDR1 SGHRS and CDR2 YFSETQ. Trimming removed 1 base from V and 8 bases from J, with 13 bases in between. The CDR3 bases are TGCGCCAGCAGCTTGAAACAGGGATTCGATGAGCAGTTCTTC. It encodes CASSLKQGFDEQFF. Supplemented by reference TRBV5-1 and TRBJ2-1, the full variable domain reads KAGVTQTPRYLIKTRGQQVTLSCSPISGHRSVSWYQQTPGQGLQFLFEYFSETQRNKGNFPGRFSGRQFSNSRSEMNVSTLELGDSALYLCASSLKQGFDEQFFGPGTRLTVL.

V is TRBV12-3 or TRBV12-4 and J is TRBJ1-4; D perhaps matches TRBD1 (6 bases). V lost 5 bases and J 6 bases, leaving 13 bases between the germline ends. The CDR3 is made up of 14 amino acids. CDR3 sequence (DNA): TGTGCCAGCAGTCCCTTGAGGGGGTATGAAAAACTGTTTTTT. This codes for CASSPLRGYEKLFF.

This chain uses TRBV2 with TRBJ1-5; tentative D call: TRBD1 (5 bases). Looked up from germline, CDR1 is SNHLY and CDR2 is FYNNEI. The CDR3 is 15 amino acids. The V end was cut by 5 bases, the J end by 4 bases, with 15 bases between. The CDR3, as DNA: TGTGCCAGCAGTCCCTCTCCGAGACAGAATCAGCCCCAGCATTTT. Translated, it gives CASSPSPRQNQPQHF. The full variable domain, with the rest looked up from reference TRBV2 and TRBJ1-5, is EPEVTQTPSHQVTQMGQEVILRCVPISNHLYFYWYRQILGQKVEFLVSFYNNEISEKSEIFDDQFSVERPDGSNFTLKIRSTKLEDSAMYFCASSPSPRQNQPQHFGDGTRLSIL.

The chain combines TRBV28 with TRBJ2-5; 8 bases are shared with TRBD1. The DNA end lines up better with TRBJ2-7; the J call may be wrong. Germline V CDR1 and CDR2: MDHEN, SYDVKM. CDR3 length equals 13 residues. The CDR3 sequence is CASSSSTGAEQYF. For the CDR3, the DNA is TGTGCCAGCAGTTCCTCGACAGGGGCCGAGCAGTACTTC.

The chain uses TRBV7-2 and TRBJ1-6; the D gene is possibly TRBD1 (5 bases). V lost 7 bases and J lost 10, with 23 bases in between. CDR3 length: 16 amino acids. The germline V gene has CDR1 SGHTA and CDR2 FQGNSA. DNA of the CDR3: TGTGCCAGCACCGGGGGGGACCCCGTCTGGGTGTCACCCCTCCACTTT. This sequence encodes CASTGGDPVWVSPLHF. Complete variable domain (other parts from reference TRBV7-2 and TRBJ1-6): GAGVSQSPSNKVTEKGKDVELRCDPISGHTALYWYRQSLGQGLEFLIYFQGNSAPDKSGLPSDRFSAERTGGSVSTLTIQRTQQEDSAVYLCASTGGDPVWVSPLHFGNGTRLTVT.

V is TRBV20-1 and J is TRBJ2-7; 7 positions agree with TRBD1. The J segment lost 7 bases and the V segment lost 4 bases, leaving 16 bases of the junction unmatched. The germline V gene encodes CDR1 DFQATT and CDR2 SNEGSKA (reference sequence). The CDR3 runs to 15 residues. CDR3 DNA sequence: TGCAGTGCTAACCCGACAGGGTTTGCCTACAATGAGCAGTACTTC. It is translated as CSANPTGFAYNEQYF.

V usage is TRBV9 and J usage is TRBJ1-2; tentative D call: TRBD1 (6 bases). Germline CDR1 SGDLS, CDR2 YYNGEE. The CDR3 spans 15 residues. V lost 0 bases, J lost 6 bases, and 15 bases lay in between. CDR3 nucleotides: TGTGCCAGCAGCGTAGCTACAGGGAAGAGCGATGGCTACACCTTC. The encoded protein is CASSVATGKSDGYTF.

The chain links TRBV6-5 to TRBJ2-3; D call uncertain. Trimming left V 6 bases short and J 5 bases short, with 18 bases between. There are 15 residues in the CDR3. Germline CDR1 MNHEY, CDR2 SVGAGI. The chain's CDR3 is CASSYSPSAKDTQYF. The CDR3 nucleotides read TGTGCCAGCAGCTACAGCCCCTCAGCAAAAGATACGCAGTATTTT.